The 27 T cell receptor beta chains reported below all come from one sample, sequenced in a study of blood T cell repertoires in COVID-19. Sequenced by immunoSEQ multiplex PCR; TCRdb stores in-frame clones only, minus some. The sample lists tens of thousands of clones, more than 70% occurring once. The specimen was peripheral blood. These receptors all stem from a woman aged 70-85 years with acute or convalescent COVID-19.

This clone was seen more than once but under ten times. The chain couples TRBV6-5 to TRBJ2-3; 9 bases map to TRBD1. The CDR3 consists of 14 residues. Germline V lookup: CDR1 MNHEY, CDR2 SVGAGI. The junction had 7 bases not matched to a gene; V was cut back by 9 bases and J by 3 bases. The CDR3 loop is CASTGGEGTDTQYF. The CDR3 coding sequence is TGTGCCAGTACAGGGGGCGAGGGGACAGATACGCAGTATTTT.

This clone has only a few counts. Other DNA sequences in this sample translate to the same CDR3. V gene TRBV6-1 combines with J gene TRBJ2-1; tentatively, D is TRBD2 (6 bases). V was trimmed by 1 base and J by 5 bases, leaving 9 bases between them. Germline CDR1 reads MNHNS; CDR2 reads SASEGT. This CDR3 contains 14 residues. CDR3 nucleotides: TGTGCCAGCAGTGAAGGGCTAGCGAACAATGAGCAGTTCTTC. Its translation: CASSEGLANNEQFF.

The CDR3 DNA is TGCAGCGTTGGGTATTCCGGGTACTATGGCTACACCTTC. Protein product: CSVGYSGYYGYTF. V and J are TRBV29-1 and TRBJ1-2; no clear D. This CDR3 is 13 amino acids long. The germline gives CDR1 SQVTM, CDR2 ANQGSEA. The V gene lost 4 bases and the J gene lost 3 bases, with 12 bases spanning the gap.

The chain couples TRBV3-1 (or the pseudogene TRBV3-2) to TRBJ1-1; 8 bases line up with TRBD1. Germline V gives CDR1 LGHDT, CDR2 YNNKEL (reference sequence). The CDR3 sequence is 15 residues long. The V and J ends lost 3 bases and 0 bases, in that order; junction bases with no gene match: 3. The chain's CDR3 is CASSQTGEMNTEAFF. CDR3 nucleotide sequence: TGTGCCAGCAGCCAGACAGGGGAAATGAACACTGAAGCTTTCTTT.

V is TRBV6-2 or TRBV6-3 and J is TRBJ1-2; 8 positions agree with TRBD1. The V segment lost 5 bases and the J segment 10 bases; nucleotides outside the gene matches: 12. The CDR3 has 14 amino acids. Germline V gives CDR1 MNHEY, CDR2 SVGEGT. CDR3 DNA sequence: TGTGCCAGCAGTCCGACGGGGACAGGAACTTTCTACACCTTC. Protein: CASSPTGTGTFYTF.

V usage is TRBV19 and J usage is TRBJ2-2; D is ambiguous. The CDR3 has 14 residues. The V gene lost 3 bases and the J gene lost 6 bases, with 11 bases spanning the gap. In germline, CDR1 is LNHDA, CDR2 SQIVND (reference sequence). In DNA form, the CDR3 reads TGTGCCAGTAGTATGCAACTCGAAGCCGGGGAGCTGTTTTTT. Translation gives CASSMQLEAGELFF.

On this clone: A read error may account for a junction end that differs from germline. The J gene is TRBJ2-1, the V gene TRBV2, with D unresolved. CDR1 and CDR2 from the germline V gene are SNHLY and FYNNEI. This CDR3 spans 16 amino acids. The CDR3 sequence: CASSEGTSSSYNEQFF. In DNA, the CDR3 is TGTGCCAGCAGCGAAGGTACGTCCAGCTCCTACAATGAGCAGTTCTTC.

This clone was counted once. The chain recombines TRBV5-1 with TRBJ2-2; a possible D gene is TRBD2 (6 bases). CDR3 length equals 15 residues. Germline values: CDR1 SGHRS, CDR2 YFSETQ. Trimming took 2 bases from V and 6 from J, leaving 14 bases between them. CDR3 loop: CASSFRRDPPGELFF. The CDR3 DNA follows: TGCGCCAGCAGCTTTCGGCGGGACCCGCCCGGGGAGCTGTTTTTT.

CDR3 residues: CASSPPQGLYGYTF. CDR3 nucleotide sequence: TGTGCCAGCTCACCACCCCAGGGGCTCTATGGCTACACCTTC. The chain is built from TRBV18 and TRBJ1-2; perhaps TRBD1 as D (6 bases). Trimming cost V 0 bases and J 4 bases, with 9 bases left between them. This CDR3 has 14 residues. Germline assignment: CDR1 KGHSH and CDR2 LQKENI.

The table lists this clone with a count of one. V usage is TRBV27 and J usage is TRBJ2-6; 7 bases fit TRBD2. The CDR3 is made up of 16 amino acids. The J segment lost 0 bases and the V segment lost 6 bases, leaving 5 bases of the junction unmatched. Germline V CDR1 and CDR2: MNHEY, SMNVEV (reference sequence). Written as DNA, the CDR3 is TGTGCCAGCAGGGGGGGGTCTGCCTCTGGGGCCAACGTCCTGACTTTC. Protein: CASRGGSASGANVLTF. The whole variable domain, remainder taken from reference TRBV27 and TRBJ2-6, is EAQVTQNPRYLITVTGKKLTVTCSQNMNHEYMSWYRQDPGLGLRQIYYSMNVEVTDKGDVPEGYKVSRKEKRNFPLILESPSPNQTSLYFCASRGGSASGANVLTFGAGSRLTVL.

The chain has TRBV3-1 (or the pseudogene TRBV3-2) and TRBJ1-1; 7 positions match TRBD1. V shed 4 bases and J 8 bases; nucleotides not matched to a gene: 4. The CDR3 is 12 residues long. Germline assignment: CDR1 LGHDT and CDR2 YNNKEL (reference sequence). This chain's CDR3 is CASSRRDSEAFF. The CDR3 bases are TGTGCCAGCAGCCGTCGGGACAGCGAAGCTTTCTTT.

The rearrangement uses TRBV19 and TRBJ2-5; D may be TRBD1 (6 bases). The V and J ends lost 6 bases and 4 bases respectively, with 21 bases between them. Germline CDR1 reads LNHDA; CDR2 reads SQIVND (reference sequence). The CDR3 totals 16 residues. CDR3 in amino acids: CASRAVSSLGGETQYF. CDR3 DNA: TGTGCCAGTAGGGCCGTAAGCAGTCTAGGGGGAGAGACCCAGTACTTC.

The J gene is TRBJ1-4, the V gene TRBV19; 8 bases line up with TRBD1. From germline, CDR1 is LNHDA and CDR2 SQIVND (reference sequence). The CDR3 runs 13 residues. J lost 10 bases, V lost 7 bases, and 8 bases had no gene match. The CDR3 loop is CASTGTGGGKLFF. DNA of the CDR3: TGTGCCAGTACCGGGACAGGCGGAGGAAAACTGTTTTTT.

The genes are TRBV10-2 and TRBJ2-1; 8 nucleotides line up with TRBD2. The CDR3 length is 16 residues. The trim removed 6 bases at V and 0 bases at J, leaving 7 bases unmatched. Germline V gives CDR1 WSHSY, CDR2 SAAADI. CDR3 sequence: CASRTVAGSSYNEQFF. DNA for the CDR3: TGCGCCAGCAGGACCGTAGCGGGGAGCTCCTACAATGAGCAGTTCTTC.

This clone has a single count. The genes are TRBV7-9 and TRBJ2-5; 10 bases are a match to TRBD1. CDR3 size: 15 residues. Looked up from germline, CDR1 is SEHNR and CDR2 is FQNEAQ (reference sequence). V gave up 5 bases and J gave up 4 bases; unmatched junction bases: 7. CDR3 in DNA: TGTGCCAGCAGCCCCGGGACAGGGGTTGGAGAGACCCAGTACTTC. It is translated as CASSPGTGVGETQYF.

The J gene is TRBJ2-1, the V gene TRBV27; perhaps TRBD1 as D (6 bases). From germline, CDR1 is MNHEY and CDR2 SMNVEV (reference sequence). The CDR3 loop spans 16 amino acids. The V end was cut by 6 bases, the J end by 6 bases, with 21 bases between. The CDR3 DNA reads TGTGCCAGCAGAAATGCTGGGGGCCAGGGGTCCAATGAGCAGTTCTTC. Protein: CASRNAGGQGSNEQFF.

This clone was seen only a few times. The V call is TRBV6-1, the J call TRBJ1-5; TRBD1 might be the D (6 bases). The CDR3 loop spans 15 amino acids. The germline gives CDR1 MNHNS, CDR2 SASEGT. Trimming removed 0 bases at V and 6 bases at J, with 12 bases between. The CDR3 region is CASSEARGGSQPQHF. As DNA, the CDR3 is TGTGCCAGCAGTGAAGCGAGGGGGGGTAGTCAGCCCCAGCATTTT.

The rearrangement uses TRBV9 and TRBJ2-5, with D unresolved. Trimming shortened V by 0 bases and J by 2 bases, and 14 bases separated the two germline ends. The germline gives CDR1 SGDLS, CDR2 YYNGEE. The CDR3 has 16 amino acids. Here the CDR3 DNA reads TGTGCCAGCAGCGTAGGTTTCACCCCCGGGCAAGAGACCCAGTACTTC. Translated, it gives CASSVGFTPGQETQYF.

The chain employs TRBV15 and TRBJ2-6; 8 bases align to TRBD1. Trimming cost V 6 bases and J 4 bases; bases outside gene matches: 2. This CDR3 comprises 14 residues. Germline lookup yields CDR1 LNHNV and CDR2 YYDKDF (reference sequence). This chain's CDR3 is CATSGQGGANVLTF. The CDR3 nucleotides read TGTGCCACCAGTGGACAGGGAGGGGCCAACGTCCTGACTTTC.

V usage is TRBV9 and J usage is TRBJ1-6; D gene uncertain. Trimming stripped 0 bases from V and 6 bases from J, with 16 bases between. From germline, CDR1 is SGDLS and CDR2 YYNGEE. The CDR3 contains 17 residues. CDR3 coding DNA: TGTGCCAGCAGCGTAGAGGACTCTTTGCTTTCTAATTCACCCCTCCACTTT. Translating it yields CASSVEDSLLSNSPLHF.

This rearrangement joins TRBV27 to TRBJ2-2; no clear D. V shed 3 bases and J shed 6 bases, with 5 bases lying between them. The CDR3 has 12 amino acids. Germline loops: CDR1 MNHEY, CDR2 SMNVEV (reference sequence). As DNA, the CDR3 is TGTGCCAGCAGTTTTTATGCCGGGGAGCTGTTTTTT. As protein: CASSFYAGELFF.

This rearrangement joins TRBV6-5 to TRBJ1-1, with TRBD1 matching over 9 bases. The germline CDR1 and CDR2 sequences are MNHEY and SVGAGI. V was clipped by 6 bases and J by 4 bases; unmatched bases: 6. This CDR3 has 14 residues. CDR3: CASREDRGGTEAFF. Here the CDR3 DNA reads TGTGCCAGCAGGGAGGACAGGGGAGGCACTGAAGCTTTCTTT.

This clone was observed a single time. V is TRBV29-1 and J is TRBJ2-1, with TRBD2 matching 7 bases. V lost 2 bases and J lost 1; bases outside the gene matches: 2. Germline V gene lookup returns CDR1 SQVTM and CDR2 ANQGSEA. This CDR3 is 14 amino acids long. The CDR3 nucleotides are TGCAGCGTTGAAAGCGGGGTATCCTACAATGAGCAGTTCTTC. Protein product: CSVESGVSYNEQFF.

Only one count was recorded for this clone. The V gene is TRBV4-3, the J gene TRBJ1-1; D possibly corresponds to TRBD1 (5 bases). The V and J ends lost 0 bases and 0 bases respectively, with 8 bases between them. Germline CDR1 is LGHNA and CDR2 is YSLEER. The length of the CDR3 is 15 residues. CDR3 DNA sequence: TGCGCCAGCAGCCAAGACTGGGACTTGAACACTGAAGCTTTCTTT. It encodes CASSQDWDLNTEAFF.

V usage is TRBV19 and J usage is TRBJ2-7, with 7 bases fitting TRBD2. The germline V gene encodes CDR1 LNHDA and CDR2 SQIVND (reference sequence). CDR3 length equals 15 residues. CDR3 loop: CASSTQSGGDASGDV. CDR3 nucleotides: TGTGCCAGTAGTACCCAGTCTGGGGGGGACGCATCTGGGGACGTC.

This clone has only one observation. The CDR3 here is CASSPRQGRSGYTF. CDR3 coding DNA: TGTGCCAGCAGCCCGCGACAGGGGAGAAGTGGCTACACCTTC. The rearrangement uses TRBV11-2 and TRBJ1-2, with TRBD1 matching 8 bases. The CDR3 is made up of 14 amino acids. J was trimmed by 7 bases and V by 5 bases; bases with no gene match: 9. Per germline, CDR1 SGHAT and CDR2 FQNNGV.

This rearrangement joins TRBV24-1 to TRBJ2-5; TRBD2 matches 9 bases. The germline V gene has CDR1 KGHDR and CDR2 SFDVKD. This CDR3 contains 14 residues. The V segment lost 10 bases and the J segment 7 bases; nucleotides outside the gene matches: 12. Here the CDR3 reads CATSSGTSLGTQYF. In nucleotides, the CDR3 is TGTGCCACGTCTAGCGGGACCTCCCTAGGGACCCAGTACTTC.